The 31 T cell receptor beta chains below were found in one sample sequenced in a study of OX40 agonist ivuxolimab in advanced cancers. The table came from immunoSEQ multiplex PCR; TCRdb's copy has only in-frame clones and leaves some out. Here the sample spans around 38,000 clones, around 93% being singletons. The sequencing used CD4+ or CD8+ T cells sorted from blood, collected in a trial of the OX40 agonist ivuxolimab. The receptors were sampled from an adult with an advanced solid tumor such as melanoma, head and neck, liver or kidney cancer.

This sequence joins TRBV6-1 and TRBJ2-1; D uncertain. Germline V CDR1 and CDR2: MNHNS, SASEGT. The V and J ends lost 5 bases and 1 base respectively, with 9 bases between them. The CDR3 is made up of 14 amino acids. DNA of the CDR3: TGTGCCAGCAGTTTTTCCAGGTCCTACAATGAGCAGTTCTTC. Translating it yields CASSFSRSYNEQFF.

The rearrangement joins TRBV5-4 to TRBJ2-1; TRBD2 matches 8 bases. V was clipped by 2 bases and J by 7 bases; unmatched bases: 11. Germline CDR1 reads SGHNT; CDR2 reads YYREEE (reference sequence). The CDR3 contains 16 residues. The CDR3 reads CASSLASGTRANEQFF. The CDR3 nucleotides are TGTGCCAGCAGCTTAGCCTCCGGGACTAGGGCTAATGAGCAGTTCTTC. The full variable domain, its missing parts supplied by reference TRBV5-4 and TRBJ2-1, is ETGVTQSPTHLIKTRGQQVTLRCSSQSGHNTVSWYQQALGQGPQFIFQYYREEENGRGNFPPRFSGLQFPNYSSELNVNALELDDSALYLCASSLASGTRANEQFFGPGTRLTVL.

The chain recombines TRBV6-1 with TRBJ2-3; no clear D. Trimming took 8 bases from V and 0 from J, leaving 12 bases between them. CDR3 length: 14 residues. Germline lookup yields CDR1 MNHNS and CDR2 SASEGT. CDR3 sequence (DNA): TGTGCCAGCGGTACGCCGGATAGCACAGATACGCAGTATTTT. It codes for CASGTPDSTDTQYF.

This chain uses TRBV6-4 with TRBJ2-1, with 11 bases identical to TRBD2. With 5 bases clipped from V and 2 bases from J, the junction kept 2 bases outside the gene matches. The CDR3 sequence is 15 residues long. Germline CDR1 and CDR2: MRHNA and SNTAGT. CDR3 protein: CASSQTSGAYNEQFF. CDR3 DNA sequence: TGTGCCAGCAGTCAGACTAGCGGGGCCTACAATGAGCAGTTCTTC.

The chain links TRBV28 to TRBJ1-2, with D hard to call. Germline values: CDR1 MDHEN, CDR2 SYDVKM. This CDR3 has 13 residues. V was shortened by 5 bases and J by 4 bases, with 11 bases between the two germline ends. The CDR3 reads CASSKNPGYGYTF. CDR3 DNA: TGTGCCAGCAGTAAGAACCCCGGCTATGGCTACACCTTC.

The chain couples TRBV6-5 to TRBJ1-1, with D maybe TRBD1 (5 bases). V was trimmed by 5 bases and J by 6 bases, leaving 16 bases between them. CDR3 length: 14 residues. Germline V gives CDR1 MNHEY, CDR2 SVGAGI. The CDR3 region is CASSEYGQGAEAFF. As DNA, the CDR3 is TGTGCCAGCAGTGAATACGGGCAGGGAGCTGAAGCTTTCTTT.

The chain employs TRBV13 and TRBJ2-1; perhaps D is TRBD1 or TRBD2 (6 bases each). Trimming removed 3 bases at V and 0 bases at J, with 15 bases between. CDR1 and CDR2 from the germline V gene are PRHDT and FYEKMQ (reference sequence). The CDR3 has 17 amino acids. The CDR3 sequence: CASSFLGGGSSYNEQFF. The CDR3 DNA sequence: TGTGCCAGCAGCTTTCTCGGGGGCGGAAGCTCCTACAATGAGCAGTTCTTC.

The chain links TRBV6-1 to TRBJ2-1; possibly TRBD1 for D (6 bases). V lost 6 bases, J lost 14 bases, and 14 bases lay in between. Germline V gene lookup returns CDR1 MNHNS and CDR2 SASEGT. The CDR3 is made up of 11 amino acids. The CDR3 protein is CASSGVGQEFF. Here the CDR3 DNA reads TGTGCCAGCAGCGGGGTGGGACAAGAGTTCTTC.

The chain joins TRBV7-6 to TRBJ2-1; TRBD2 aligns across 8 bases. The CDR3 covers 16 residues. The V segment lost 3 bases and the J segment 7 bases; nucleotides outside the gene matches: 11. Germline loops: CDR1 SGHVS, CDR2 FNYEAQ. The CDR3 sequence: CASSFSSGGVGNEQFF. DNA of the CDR3: TGTGCCAGCAGCTTTTCGAGCGGGGGAGTTGGGAATGAGCAGTTCTTC.

The chain recombines TRBV21-1 with TRBJ2-5. TRBV21-1 is reported as a pseudogene. The CDR3 loop spans 13 amino acids. The CDR3 protein is CASSKGSEETQYF. CDR3 sequence (DNA): TGTGCCAGCAGCAAAGGCTCCGAAGAGACCCAGTACTTC.

The J gene is TRBJ1-2, the V gene TRBV7-9; TRBD1 is a possible D gene (5 bases). This CDR3 contains 14 residues. V dropped 1 base and J dropped 2 bases, with 8 bases sitting between them. Germline V gene sequence: CDR1 SEHNR, CDR2 FQNEAQ (reference sequence). For the CDR3, the DNA is TGTGCCAGCAGCTTAGATGGGGGGAACTATGGCTACACCTTC. As protein: CASSLDGGNYGYTF.

The chain uses TRBV7-9 and TRBJ2-1; D uncertain. This CDR3 spans 12 amino acids. The V end was cut by 3 bases, the J end by 3 bases, with 3 bases between. CDR1 is SEHNR and CDR2 is FQNEAQ in the germline V gene (reference sequence). The CDR3 DNA sequence: TGTGCCAGCAGCTTCGGCTACAATGAGCAGTTCTTC. Residues: CASSFGYNEQFF.

The J gene is TRBJ2-2, the V gene TRBV6-6; 8 bases are a match to TRBD2. V lost 10 bases, J lost 5 bases, and 15 bases stayed unmatched. Germline CDR1 reads MNHNY; CDR2 reads SVGAGI (reference sequence). The CDR3 covers 16 residues. CDR3 loop: CATEDSGSPATGELFF. In DNA form, the CDR3 reads TGTGCCACCGAGGACAGCGGGAGCCCTGCGACCGGGGAGCTGTTTTTT.

This rearrangement joins TRBV30 to TRBJ2-3, with D maybe TRBD2 (6 bases). CDR1 GTSNPN and CDR2 SVGIG come from the germline V gene (reference sequence). V was pared by 0 bases and J by 3 bases, with 13 bases between. The CDR3 runs 15 residues. This chain's CDR3 is CAWSVPAGRTDTQYF. DNA of the CDR3: TGTGCCTGGAGTGTACCTGCGGGACGGACAGATACGCAGTATTTT. The variable domain in full, with the rest retrieved from reference TRBV30 and TRBJ2-3, is SQTIHQWPATLVQPVGSPLSLECTVEGTSNPNLYWYRQAAGRGLQLLFYSVGIGQISSEVPQNLSASRPQDRQFILSSKKLLLSDSGFYLCAWSVPAGRTDTQYFGPGTRLTVL.

The J gene is TRBJ2-1, the V gene TRBV4-1, with TRBD2 identical over 8 bases. With 4 bases clipped from V and 6 bases from J, the junction kept 14 bases outside the gene matches. The CDR3 consists of 17 residues. The V gene's germline CDR1 is MGHRA and CDR2 YSYEKL. The DNA for the CDR3 is TGCGCCAGCAGCCCCCTCCCGGCTAGCGGGCCCCCCAATGAGCAGTTCTTC. Translated: CASSPLPASGPPNEQFF.

This chain links TRBV23-1 with TRBJ1-5, with D maybe TRBD1 (5 bases). TRBV23-1 is reported as an ORF; its role is uncertain. Trimming removed 8 bases at V and 7 bases at J, with 9 bases between. This CDR3 spans 11 amino acids. In nucleotides, the CDR3 is TGCGCCAGCTCGGGGACCCAGCCCCAGCATTTT. The encoded protein is CASSGTQPQHF.

This chain joins TRBV5-6 and TRBJ1-1; tentative D call: TRBD1 (6 bases). V was cut by 4 bases and J by 2 bases, with 18 bases left in between. Germline CDR1 SGHDT, CDR2 YYEEEE. The CDR3 sequence is 16 residues long. In nucleotides, the CDR3 is TGTGCCAGCAGCCTACGTTCTGGGGGCTTTAACACTGAAGCTTTCTTT. Translating it yields CASSLRSGGFNTEAFF.

The rearrangement uses TRBV6-5 and TRBJ1-2; 8 nucleotides agree with TRBD1. This CDR3 spans 15 amino acids. With V trimmed by 0 bases and J by 7 bases, 7 bases remained unmatched. Germline V lookup: CDR1 MNHEY, CDR2 SVGAGI. This chain's CDR3 is CASSYSGQAVGGYTF. The DNA of the CDR3 is TGTGCCAGCAGTTACTCGGGACAGGCTGTAGGTGGCTACACCTTC.

DNA of the CDR3: TGTGCCAGCAGCTCCCTTGGATACGAGCAGTACGTC. It specifies CASSSLGYEQYV. V and J are TRBV11-2 and TRBJ2-7; the D is unclear. Trimming took off 4 bases at V and 4 bases at J, with 8 bases between the two ends. Germline V lookup: CDR1 SGHAT, CDR2 FQNNGV. The CDR3 has 12 amino acids.

This CDR3 reads CASSSGTGISNPHTIYF. CDR3 in DNA: TGTGCCAGCAGTTCCGGGACAGGGATCTCAAACCCCCACACCATATATTTT. The rearrangement uses TRBV27 and TRBJ1-3, with 9 bases identical to TRBD1. CDR3 size: 17 residues. V gave up 4 bases and J gave up 8 bases; unmatched junction bases: 15. From germline, CDR1 is MNHEY and CDR2 SMNVEV (reference sequence).

In DNA, the CDR3 is TGTGCCAGCAGCTTAGAAAGGGACGAGGTGTTTTTT. Its translation: CASSLERDEVFF. The rearrangement uses TRBV7-9 and TRBJ1-4, with D tentatively TRBD1 (5 bases). V was clipped by 1 base and J by 15 bases, with 12 bases between them. Germline lookup yields CDR1 SEHNR and CDR2 FQNEAQ (reference sequence). This CDR3 has 12 amino acids.

The rearrangement links TRBV7-3 to TRBJ1-1; D ambiguous. Trimming removed 1 base from V and 4 bases from J, with 7 bases in between. This CDR3 region has 13 residues. Germline V gene lookup returns CDR1 SGHTA and CDR2 FQGTGA. The CDR3 reads CASSLSERTEAFF. For the CDR3, the DNA is TGTGCCAGCAGCTTAAGTGAACGCACTGAAGCTTTCTTT.

The V and J genes are TRBV7-8 and TRBJ1-2, with D possibly matching TRBD1 (5 bases). V dropped 5 bases and J dropped 4 bases, with 11 bases sitting between them. The CDR3 length is 13 residues. Germline-derived CDR1 and CDR2 are SGHVS and FQNEAQ. The CDR3 protein is CASSLTRAYGYTF. The CDR3 coding sequence is TGTGCCAGCAGCCTAACCAGGGCCTATGGCTACACCTTC.

This chain uses TRBV28 with TRBJ1-1; D not certain. The CDR3 extends over 12 amino acids. Looked up from germline, CDR1 is MDHEN and CDR2 is SYDVKM. V was pared by 2 bases and J by 6 bases, with 7 bases between. The CDR3 bases are TGTGCCAGCAGTTTAGATTCAGCTGAAGCTTTCTTT. Translated, it gives CASSLDSAEAFF.

The J gene is TRBJ2-7, the V gene TRBV19, with TRBD1 identical over 9 bases. This CDR3 has 15 residues. In germline, CDR1 is LNHDA, CDR2 SQIVND (reference sequence). V gave up 3 bases and J gave up 2 bases; unmatched junction bases: 5. CDR3 region: CASSIGTGFAYEQYF. CDR3 sequence (DNA): TGTGCCAGTAGTATCGGGACAGGGTTTGCCTACGAGCAGTACTTC. The full variable domain, in which reference TRBV19 and TRBJ2-7 provide the parts outside the CDR3, is DGGITQSPKYLFRKEGQNVTLSCEQNLNHDAMYWYRQDPGQGLRLIYYSQIVNDFQKGDIAEGYSVSREKKESFPLTVTSAQKNPTAFYLCASSIGTGFAYEQYFGPGTRLTVT.

The table lists this clone with a count of one. This chain connects TRBV5-8 to TRBJ2-1; D call uncertain. The V end lost 2 bases, the J end lost 9 bases, and 12 bases lay between the germline ends. CDR1 is SGHTS and CDR2 is YDEGEE in the germline V gene. The CDR3 is made up of 13 amino acids. The CDR3 here is CASSLLMAAEQFF. The CDR3 nucleotides read TGTGCCAGCAGCTTATTAATGGCTGCTGAGCAGTTCTTC.

V gene TRBV29-1 combines with J gene TRBJ1-1; D remains ambiguous. The CDR3 has 10 amino acids. Deletions cut 6 bases from V and 0 bases from J, with 2 bases between. Germline loops: CDR1 SQVTM, CDR2 ANQGSEA. The CDR3 region has the DNA TGCAGCGTGATGAACACTGAAGCTTTCTTT. Its protein product is CSVMNTEAFF.

The chain has TRBV20-1 and TRBJ2-7; D remains ambiguous. Germline V gives CDR1 DFQATT, CDR2 SNEGSKA (reference sequence). This CDR3 region has 10 residues. V lost 3 bases to trimming and J lost 4 bases, with 4 bases between them. The CDR3 DNA sequence: TGCAGTGCTAGCGGGTACGAGCAGTACTTC. Residues: CSASGYEQYF.

V gene TRBV19 combines with J gene TRBJ1-1, with D tentatively TRBD1 (5 bases). The CDR3 sequence is 14 residues long. V lost 6 bases and J 3 bases, leaving 14 bases between the germline ends. Germline values: CDR1 LNHDA, CDR2 SQIVND (reference sequence). CDR3 DNA sequence: TGTGCCAGTAGCCCTCTCGGGACCTACACTGAAGCTTTCTTT. It codes for CASSPLGTYTEAFF.

This rearrangement joins TRBV7-6 to TRBJ2-7, with D hard to call. In germline, CDR1 is SGHVS, CDR2 FNYEAQ. The CDR3 spans 13 residues. V dropped 4 bases and J dropped 4 bases, with 11 bases sitting between them. The CDR3 loop reads CASSSYADYEQYF. The DNA for the CDR3 is TGTGCCAGCAGCTCCTATGCGGATTACGAGCAGTACTTC.

The genes are TRBV4-1 and TRBJ2-5; tentatively, D is TRBD1 or TRBD2 (5 bases each). This CDR3 is built from 15 residues. From germline, CDR1 is MGHRA and CDR2 YSYEKL. V lost 4 bases, J lost 5 bases, and 17 bases lay in between. DNA of the CDR3: TGCGCCAGCAGCCTCTCTCCTGGGGGAGCGGAGACCCAGTACTTC. It yields the protein CASSLSPGGAETQYF.